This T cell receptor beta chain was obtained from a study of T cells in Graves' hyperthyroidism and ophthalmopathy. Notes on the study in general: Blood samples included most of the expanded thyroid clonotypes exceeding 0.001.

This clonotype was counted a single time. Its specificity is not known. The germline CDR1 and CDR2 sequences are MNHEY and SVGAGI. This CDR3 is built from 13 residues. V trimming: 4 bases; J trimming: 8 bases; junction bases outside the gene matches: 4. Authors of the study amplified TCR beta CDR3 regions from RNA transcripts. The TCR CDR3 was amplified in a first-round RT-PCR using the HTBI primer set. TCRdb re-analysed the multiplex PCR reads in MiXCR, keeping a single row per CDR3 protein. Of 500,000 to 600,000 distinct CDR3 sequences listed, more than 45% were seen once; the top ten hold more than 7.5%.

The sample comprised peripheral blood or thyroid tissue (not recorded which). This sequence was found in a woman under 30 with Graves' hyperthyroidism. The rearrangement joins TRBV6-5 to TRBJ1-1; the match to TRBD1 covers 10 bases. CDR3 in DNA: TGTGCCAGCAGTTGGACAGGGGGGGACGAAGCTTTCTTT. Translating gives CASSWTGGDEAFF.